The source of this TCR beta chain is a study of tumor-infiltrating lymphocytes in localized non-small cell lung cancer. At the level of the study: Patients included smokers and never-smokers with various histologies, some sampled after neoadjuvant chemotherapy.

From germline, CDR1 is SQVTM and CDR2 ANQGSEA. The CDR3 consists of 14 residues. V was pared by 2 bases and J by 3 bases, with 3 bases of the junction left unmatched. Concerning this clone: Its cognate antigen is unknown.

Using immunoSEQ multiplex PCR, the repertoire was profiled, and TCRdb retains in-frame clones only, with some absent. This sample yields tens of thousands of clones, of which approximately 83% are seen a single time; over 2% belongs to the top ten. Findings and limits, study-wide: Immunotypes IM1 and IM2 had similar TCR-derived T-cell fractions. Tumors had more T cell infiltration than uninvolved lung, per TCRbeta sequencing and CD3 counts. Available tissue quantity limited TCR sequencing to a patient subset.

The sample taken for sequencing was lung tumor tissue. The chain joins TRBV29-1 to TRBJ2-7; the match to TRBD1 covers 11 bases. The sequence came from a human donor with non-small cell lung cancer. The DNA of the CDR3 is TGCAGCGTTGAATCCGGGACAGGGGGCTACGAGCAGTACTTC. Its translation: CSVESGTGGYEQYF.